This record covers a single T cell receptor (beta chain). The CDR3 runs 12 residues. Germline CDR1 is LGHDT and CDR2 is YNNKEL (reference sequence). Trimming removed 5 bases from V and 3 bases from J; junction bases left unmatched: 1. These data belong to a study of blood T cell repertoires in COVID-19. Looking at the study overall: From the United States, Italy and Spain came samples of acute and convalescent COVID-19.

TCRdb's copy holds only in-frame clones and misses some; the assay was immunoSEQ multiplex PCR. The sample holds fewer than 250,000 clones, more than 75% seen once. Enrolled during active infection, Seattle patients were then followed longitudinally. This clonotype was obtained from a man in his fifties with COVID-19, enrolled during active disease. Sequenced sample: peripheral blood. V usage is TRBV3-1 (or the pseudogene TRBV3-2) and J usage is TRBJ2-7; 7 positions match TRBD1. For the CDR3, the DNA is TGTGCCAGCAGCGGACAGGTCTACGAGCAGTACTTC. Translated: CASSGQVYEQYF.